This entry describes one T cell receptor beta chain. The antigen it binds to is not known. Base qualities are not recorded, but no much larger clone differs from it by a single base. These data come from a study of regulatory T cells in long-lasting Graves disease (TCRdb year 2021). Some background on the complete study: Persistent Graves' disease meant more than 5 years of antithyroid drug treatment with TSH receptor autoantibodies that stayed positive. Patients with persistent Graves' disease were compared with patients with newly diagnosed Graves' disease using TCR sequencing and RNA sequencing of peripheral blood. The study was registered as a clinical trial and conducted in China. A total of about 35 samples underwent TCR sequencing: some 13 from persistent and some 20 from newly diagnosed Graves' disease patients. Persistent Graves' disease patients in the clinical cohort had taken antithyroid drugs for about 10.3 years on average.

What the study reported, not specific to this receptor: A larger number of public clonotypes was shared among persistent patients (about 2,700) than among newly diagnosed patients (about 990). Only the TCR beta chain was sequenced and analyzed. Persistent disease showed preferential use of TRBV28, TRBJ1-2 and TRBJ2-5, whereas newly diagnosed disease favored TRBV20-1 and TRBJ2-1. The authors noted that the small sample size was a limitation that may lower accuracy. Peripheral blood alone was examined, since thyroid tissue, which constituted the primary lesion, could not be accessed. Compared with newly diagnosed patients, patients with persistent Graves' disease had lower TCR Shannon entropy and fewer highly expanded clones, which suggests clonal expansion.

Receptor amplification or capture employed multiplex PCR. The sample was run on an Illumina HiSeq 4000. TCR beta libraries were built with iRepertoire HTBI primers and Arm-PCR amplification of CDR3 regions. PCR products were gel purified before sequencing. The authors processed their data as follows. Gene usage analysis of CDR3 amino acid clonotypes used the 62 TRBV and 14 to 15 TRBJ segments found across samples. COPE and FqMerger were used to merge filtered high-quality paired reads into contigs. Contigs were aligned with BLAST to IMGT TRBV, TRBD and TRBJ reference genes, and CDR3 was defined per IMGT. Any clonotype with a frequency above 0.1% was counted as a highly expanded clone. Shannon entropy was used to measure repertoire diversity, and the Gini coefficient was used to measure V-J evenness. A clonotype found in more than one individual was treated as public. The raw public reads went through TCRdb reprocessing: fastp at Q25, MiXCR clone calling, in-frame beta chains kept. Records with the same CDR3 protein are collapsed into one entry carrying the most frequent genes and DNA. In this record, the V and J calls reflect TCRdb's handling and not the investigators' own analysis. Within this sample are hundreds of thousands of distinct CDR3 sequences, with around 20% of them counted one time only. The top ten clones comprise 7.8% of the sample.

The cysteine opens and the phenylalanine closes a CDR3 of 12 amino acids. Only CDR3 DNA is held: 36 bases, read in frame from base 1. Unmatched junction bases come to 0, with V trimmed by 7 bases and J by 0 bases. The germline V gene provides CDR1 SQVTM and CDR2 ANQGSEA. The intended sense of this specimen's time point label: persistent/refractory GD, antithyroid drugs over 5 years with positive TRAb. For both TCR sequencing and RNA sequencing, RNA was extracted from PBMCs using TRIzol. Graves' disease was diagnosed according to American Thyroid Association guidelines. Patients were recruited from an endocrinology department in Xi'an, China. Each patient gave around 9.2 milliliters of peripheral blood, collected in an EDTA anticoagulant tube. Ficoll Paque Plus density gradient separation was used to isolate PBMCs, and no further T cell sorting was performed. RNA quality was checked with an Agilent 2100 Bioanalyzer and agarose gel, and concentration with a NanoDrop 2000.

The material was peripheral blood mononuclear cells (PBMCs), obtained when the disease was refractory, from a patient treated with antithyroid drugs. The rearranged segments are TRBV29-1 and TRBJ2-7; 10 junctional bases match TRBD1. This TCR was recovered from a female donor with Graves disease. The CDR3 loop reads CSGTGGSYEQYF. The sequenced DNA is TGCAGCGGGACAGGGGGCTCCTACGAGCAGTACTTC.